This record looks at one T cell receptor (beta chain) sequence and its context. The data were obtained in a study of blood T cell repertoires in COVID-19. Here immunoSEQ multiplex PCR was the method, and the copy in TCRdb shows in-frame clones only, minus some. The profile shows about 47,000 clones, less than 85% of them singletons. This receptor was obtained from a man aged 45 to 65 with acute or convalescent COVID-19. The sequencing input was peripheral blood.

The CDR3 loop is CASSYTEAFF. The DNA of the CDR3 is TGTGCCAGCAGCTACACTGAAGCTTTCTTT. V is TRBV28 and J is TRBJ1-1; no firm D call. Deletions cut 6 bases from V and 3 bases from J, with 2 bases between. The CDR3 runs 10 residues. The germline V gene encodes CDR1 MDHEN and CDR2 SYDVKM.